This T cell receptor beta chain was recovered during a study of read filtering for tumor transcriptome and immune sequencing. Findings of the study overall: This fraction held mixed bone marrow immune cells after CD138-negative sorting. Single-read clonotypes: about 81.9% of IR-seq clonotypes (around 3.5% of reads), 74.6% of RNA-seq clonotypes (roughly 49% of reads).

Looked up from germline, CDR1 is DFQATT and CDR2 is SNEGSKA (reference sequence). Germline trimming cut 4 bases from V and 4 bases from J; bases unmatched to any gene: 12. This CDR3 spans 16 amino acids. This library used roughly 400 ng RNA and molecular barcoded adaptors spanning alpha/delta and beta/gamma chains. In TCRdb, the reads were re-called with MiXCR into one record per CDR3 protein. The table lists about 24,000 distinct CDR3 sequences, 22% of them singletons. Ten or more counts support this clonotype. The antigen is unknown. The V and J genes are TRBV20-1 and TRBJ2-3; 9 bases are a match to TRBD2. This sequence was found in a donor over 35 with multiple myeloma. The sample was a population of CD138-negative cells sorted from bone marrow. CDR3 in DNA: TGCAGTGCTACCCCCCCGCTAGCGGGGTTCGCAGATACGCAGTATTTT. It translates to CSATPPLAGFADTQYF.